This T cell receptor beta chain was recovered during a study of tumor and adjacent non-tumor tissue in lung cancer. About the research overall: Stage I to III disease affected ten to eleven men and about 5 women aged roughly 30 to 80. On average, productive TCRbeta reads reached some 4.2 million per sample. Points from the study as a whole: In normal lung, the top 100 clones were significantly more dominant than in tumor.

The library came from three nested PCR rounds adapted from ARM-PCR protocols. One entry per CDR3 protein, called by TCRdb with MiXCR from the multiplex PCR reads. The sample consists of 98,000 or so distinct CDR3 sequences, 75% to 85% of them appearing once. Details on this clonotype: The antigen remains unidentified.

Deletions cut 4 bases from V and 2 bases from J, with 12 bases between. In germline, CDR1 is SQVTM, CDR2 ANQGSEA. This CDR3 has 13 residues. This sample's RNA came from whole unsorted tissue. This non-tumor lung sample came from over 3 cm beyond the tumor edge. The chain recombines TRBV29-1 with TRBJ2-7, with no clear D. Sequences were obtained from distant non-tumor lung tissue. This sequence was found in a man aged 55 to 70 with small cell lung cancer. CDR3 in amino acids: CSVGNFPTYEQYF. The CDR3 DNA follows: TGCAGCGTTGGAAACTTTCCAACCTACGAGCAGTACTTC.